This T cell receptor (beta chain) was sequenced in a study of cytomegalovirus exposure and HLA in healthy donors. Study details: Of the donors genotyped, about 390 in all, 75% to 85% fell in the Caucasian-associated ancestry cluster.

Concerning this clone itself: Its antigen is not known. Within the sample, other DNA sequences also encode this same CDR3.

The V end lost 1 base, the J end lost 4 bases, and 5 bases lay between the germline ends. The length of the CDR3 is 12 residues. Germline V gene sequence: CDR1 SGHAT, CDR2 FQNNGV. The PCR was carried out with 60 Vbeta primers and 13 Jbeta primers. TCRdb keeps only in-frame clones here, not all; method: immunoSEQ multiplex PCR. The sample has about 140,000 clones, 70% to 80% seen once. Overall study results and limits: A later analysis appeared to link common viral pathogens to several of the most significant clusters. Later analysis demonstrated an association between a missense DCLRE1C variant and TCR beta V- and J-gene trimming.

This TCR was sampled from a female donor in good health and CMV-seronegative. V gene TRBV11-2 combines with J gene TRBJ2-7, with D unresolved. The sample was PBMCs. The CDR3 protein is CASSLGSYEQYF. As DNA, the CDR3 is TGTGCCAGCAGCTTAGGTTCATACGAGCAGTACTTC.